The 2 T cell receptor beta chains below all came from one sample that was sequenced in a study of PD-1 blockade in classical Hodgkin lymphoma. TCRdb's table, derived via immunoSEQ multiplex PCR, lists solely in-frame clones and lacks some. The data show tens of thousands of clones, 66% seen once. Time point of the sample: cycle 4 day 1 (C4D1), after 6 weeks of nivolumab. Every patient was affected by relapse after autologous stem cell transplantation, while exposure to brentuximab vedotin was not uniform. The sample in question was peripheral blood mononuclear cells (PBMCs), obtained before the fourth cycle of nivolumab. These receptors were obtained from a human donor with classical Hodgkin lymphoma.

Written as DNA, the CDR3 is TGTGCCAGCTCGCGGGACATAGCCACCGGGGAGCTGTTTTTT. Translation: CASSRDIATGELFF. The V call is TRBV18, the J call TRBJ2-2, with D perhaps being TRBD1 or TRBD2 (6 bases each). This CDR3 is 14 amino acids long. CDR1 is KGHSH and CDR2 is LQKENI in the germline V gene. V was shortened by 6 bases and J by 4 bases, with 12 bases between the two germline ends.

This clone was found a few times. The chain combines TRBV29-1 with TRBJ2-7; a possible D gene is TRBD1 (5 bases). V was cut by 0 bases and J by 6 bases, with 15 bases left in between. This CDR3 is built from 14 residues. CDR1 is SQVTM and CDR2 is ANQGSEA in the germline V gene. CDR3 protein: CSVEDQGRASEQYF. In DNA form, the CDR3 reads TGCAGCGTTGAAGATCAGGGTAGAGCCTCCGAGCAGTACTTC.